This paragraph covers one T cell receptor beta chain sequence. No antigen is known for it. Germline CDR1 and CDR2: MDHEN and SYDVKM. This CDR3 has 16 residues. The V gene end was trimmed by 2 bases and the J gene end by 1 base; junction bases not matched to a gene: 6. The entry originates in a study of cytomegalovirus exposure and HLA in healthy donors. Study outcomes and limitations: A list of 164 TCR beta chains associated with cytomegalovirus was given.

The repertoire was sequenced with immunoSEQ multiplex PCR; TCRdb's copy has only in-frame clones and lacks some. The table shows roughly 140,000 clones, with around 88% occurring only once. Sequencing was carried out using PBMCs. The V gene is TRBV28, the J gene TRBJ2-7, with 9 bases identical to TRBD1. This clonotype was sampled from a woman aged 18-29 years in good health and CMV-seropositive. This CDR3 reads CASSLPGQGLSYEQYF. The CDR3 DNA sequence: TGTGCCAGCAGTTTACCCGGACAGGGGCTTTCCTACGAGCAGTACTTC.